The clone carrying this T cell receptor beta chain was detected only a few times. What it binds is not known. In TCRdb, the 5' RACE reads were re-called with MiXCR into one record per CDR3 protein. In the table there are 1.5 million to 2 million distinct CDR3 sequences, under 35% of which are singletons. Germline-derived CDR1 and CDR2 are MNHEY and SMNVEV (reference sequence). V was pared by 1 base and J by 11 bases, with 29 bases between. The CDR3 is made up of 18 amino acids. There were only healthy Caucasians among the donors. These data come from a study of identical twins. The study's findings and limits: Out-of-frame alpha sequences common to twins exhibited an excess of low generation probability.

The sequenced sample consisted of cord blood. This TCR was sampled from a newborn girl in good health. V gene TRBV27 combines with J gene TRBJ1-1, with unresolved D. CDR3 in DNA: TGTGCCAGCAGTTTATTATGGCCCTCGTTGAGCGGTTTCGCTAGGGCTTTCTTT. It translates to CASSLLWPSLSGFARAFF.